This T cell receptor (beta chain) appears in the sequencing data of a study of shared clonotypes between healthy human individuals. Study context: CD4 naive and memory got three plates each, CD8 naive two, CD8 memory one. General observations from the study: Only blood was sampled, and tissue TCR repertoires likely differ from blood ones. Naive subsets generally had larger estimated richness than memory subsets. In having few donors, the study represented limited genetic and exposure-history diversity.

Concerning this clone: What it binds is unknown.

Clones were read by immunoSEQ multiplex PCR, and TCRdb kept only the in-frame ones, dropping some. The sample holds under 2,500,000 clones, 95% seen once. The clonotype was recovered from a man between 18 and 35 years old in good health. The specimen was naive CD4+ T cells sorted from blood. The subset denotes: CD45RA+ positively selected.

The CDR3 protein is CASGPGLAGGYYQETQYF. The DNA of the CDR3 is TGTGCTAGTGGTCCAGGACTAGCGGGAGGCTATTACCAAGAGACCCAGTACTTC. The rearrangement uses TRBV12-5 and TRBJ2-5; TRBD2 aligns across 14 bases. The germline gives CDR1 LGHNT, CDR2 FRNRAP. Losses at the gene ends were 5 bases for V and 0 bases for J; bases not matched to a gene: 8. The CDR3 has 18 residues.